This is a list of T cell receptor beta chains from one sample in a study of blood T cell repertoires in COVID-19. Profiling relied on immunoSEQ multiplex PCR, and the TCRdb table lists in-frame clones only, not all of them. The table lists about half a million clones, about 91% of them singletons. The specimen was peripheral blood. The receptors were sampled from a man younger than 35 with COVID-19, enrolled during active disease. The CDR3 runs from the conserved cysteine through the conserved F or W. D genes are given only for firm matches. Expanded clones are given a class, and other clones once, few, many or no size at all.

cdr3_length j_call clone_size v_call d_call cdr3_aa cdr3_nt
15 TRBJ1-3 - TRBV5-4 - CASSIDQDSGNTIYF TGTGCCAGCAGCATCGACCAGGACTCTGGAAACACCATATATTTT
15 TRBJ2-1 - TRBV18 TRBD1 CASSPPGQGWNEQFF TGTGCCAGCTCACCACCGGGACAGGGGTGGAATGAGCAGTTCTTC
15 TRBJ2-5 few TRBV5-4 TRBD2 CAAARGGGSQETQYF TGTGCCGCCGCAAGAGGCGGGGGGTCCCAAGAGACCCAGTACTTC
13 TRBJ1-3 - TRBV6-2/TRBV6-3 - CASSYAKGNTIYF TGTGCCAGCAGTTACGCGAAAGGAAACACCATATATTTT
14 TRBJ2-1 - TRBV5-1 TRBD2 CASSYAGAYNEQFF TGCGCCAGCAGCTATGCGGGGGCCTACAATGAGCAGTTCTTC
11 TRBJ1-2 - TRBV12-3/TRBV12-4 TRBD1 CASSMGQGGTF TGTGCCAGCAGTATGGGACAGGGTGGCACCTTC
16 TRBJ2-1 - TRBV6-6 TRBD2 CASKRTSGSRDNEQFF TGTGCCAGCAAAAGGACTAGCGGGTCAAGGGACAATGAGCAGTTCTTC
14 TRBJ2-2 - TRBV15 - CATMAGRYTGELFF TGTGCCACCATGGCAGGGCGATACACCGGGGAGCTGTTTTTT
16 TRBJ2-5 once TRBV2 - CASSESQGDLWETQYF TGTGCCAGCAGTGAATCTCAGGGTGACTTATGGGAGACCCAGTACTTC
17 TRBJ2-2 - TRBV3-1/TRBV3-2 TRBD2 CASSPLTSGRATGELFF TGTGCCAGCAGCCCGCTGACTAGCGGGAGGGCCACCGGGGAGCTGTTTTTT
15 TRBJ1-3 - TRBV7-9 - CASSLAGGLGNTIYF TGTGCCAGCAGCTTAGCGGGGGGGCTCGGAAACACCATATATTTT
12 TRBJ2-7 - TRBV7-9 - CASSYPRNEQYF TGTGCCAGCAGCTATCCGAGGAACGAGCAGTACTTC
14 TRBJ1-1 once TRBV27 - CASSLGGLNTEAFF TGTGCCAGCAGCTTAGGTGGCCTTAACACTGAAGCTTTCTTT
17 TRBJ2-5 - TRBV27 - CASSPSVASDYSKTQYF TGTGCCAGCAGTCCCTCGGTGGCTAGCGACTATTCGAAGACCCAGTACTTC
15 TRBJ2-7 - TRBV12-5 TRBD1 CASGLGQGAGYEQYF TGTGCTAGTGGTCTCGGACAGGGGGCCGGCTACGAGCAGTACTTC
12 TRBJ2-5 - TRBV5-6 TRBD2 CASSGAGVTQYF TGTGCCAGCAGCGGTGCGGGGGTGACCCAGTACTTC
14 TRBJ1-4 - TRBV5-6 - CASSLGTKAGKLFF TGTGCCAGCAGCTTGGGGACAAAGGCTGGGAAACTGTTTTTT
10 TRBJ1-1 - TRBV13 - CASSGQEAFF TGTGCCAGCAGCGGACAGGAAGCTTTCTTT
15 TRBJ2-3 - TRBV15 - CATSRDPGETDTQYF TGTGCCACCAGCAGAGATCCGGGGGAAACAGATACGCAGTATTTT
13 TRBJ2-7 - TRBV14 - CASSQGNSYEQYF TGTGCCAGCAGCCAAGGAAACAGCTACGAGCAGTACTTC
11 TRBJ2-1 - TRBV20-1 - CSAPRFGEQFF TGCAGTGCTCCTAGATTCGGTGAGCAGTTCTTC
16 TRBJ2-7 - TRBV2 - CASSEGPGVSSYEQYF TGTGCCAGCAGTGAGGGCCCGGGGGTTAGCTCCTACGAGCAGTACTTC
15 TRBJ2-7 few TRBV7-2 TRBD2 CASSLGVAGGYEQYF TGTGCCAGCAGCTTAGGAGTAGCGGGAGGTTACGAGCAGTACTTC
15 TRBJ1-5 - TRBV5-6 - CASSLFRDYNQPQHF TGTGCCAGCAGCTTGTTCAGGGACTACAATCAGCCCCAGCATTTT
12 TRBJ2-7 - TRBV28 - CASSLGVYEQYF TGTGCCAGCAGTTTAGGAGTCTACGAGCAGTACTTC
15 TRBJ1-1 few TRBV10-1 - CASSETSTANTEAFF TGCGCCAGCAGCGAAACCTCCACAGCGAACACTGAAGCTTTCTTT
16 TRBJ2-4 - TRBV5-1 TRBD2 CASSLAGGGAKNIQYF TGCGCCAGCAGTCTAGCGGGAGGTGGAGCCAAAAACATTCAGTACTTC
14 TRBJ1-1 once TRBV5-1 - CASSSDRDGTEAFF TGCGCCAGCAGCTCGGACAGAGATGGCACTGAAGCTTTCTTT
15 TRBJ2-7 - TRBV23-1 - CASTQVTSLIYEQYF TGCGCCAGCACCCAGGTTACCAGCCTCATCTACGAGCAGTACTTC
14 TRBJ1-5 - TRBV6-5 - CASSTPGAGGPQHF TGTGCCAGCAGTACCCCAGGGGCCGGTGGGCCCCAGCATTTT
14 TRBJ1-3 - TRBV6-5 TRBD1 CASRRLTGGNTIYF TGTGCCAGCAGGCGGTTGACAGGGGGAAACACCATATATTTT
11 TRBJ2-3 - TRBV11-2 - CASSLFDTQYF TGTGCCAGCAGCCTCTTCGATACGCAGTATTTT
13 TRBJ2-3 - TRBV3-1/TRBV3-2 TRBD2 CASSQAGTSGRNF TGTGCCAGCAGCCAGGCAGGGACTAGCGGGAGGAATTTT
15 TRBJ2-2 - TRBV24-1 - CATSEGQGFAGELFF TGTGCCACCAGTGAAGGGCAGGGTTTCGCCGGGGAGCTGTTTTTT
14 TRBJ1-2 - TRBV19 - CASKNFFANYGYTF TGTGCCAGTAAAAATTTTTTCGCTAACTATGGCTACACCTTC
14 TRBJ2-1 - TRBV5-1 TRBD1 CASSQDRGSNEQFF TGCGCCAGCAGCCAGGACAGGGGTTCGAATGAGCAGTTCTTC
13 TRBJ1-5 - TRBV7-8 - CASSPGRDQPQHF TGTGCCAGCAGCCCGGGGAGGGATCAGCCCCAGCATTTT
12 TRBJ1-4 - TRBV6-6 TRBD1 CATYTPGQVLFF TGTGCCACCTATACCCCGGGACAGGTCCTGTTTTTT
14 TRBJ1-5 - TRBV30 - CAWSSPQYNQPQHF TGTGCCTGGAGTTCACCCCAGTACAATCAGCCCCAGCATTTT
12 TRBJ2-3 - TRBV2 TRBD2 CATRLAPDTQYF TGTGCTACCAGACTAGCTCCAGATACGCAGTATTTT
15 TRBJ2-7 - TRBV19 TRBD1 CASSTGTGGRYEQYF TGTGCCAGTAGTACAGGGACAGGGGGCCGGTACGAGCAGTACTTC
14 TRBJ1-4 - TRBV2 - CASSGEISNEKLFF TGTGCCAGCAGTGGTGAGATAAGCAATGAAAAACTGTTTTTT
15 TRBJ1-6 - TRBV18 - CASSQIGQSGSPLHF TGTGCCAGCTCACAAATTGGACAGAGCGGTTCACCCCTCCACTTT